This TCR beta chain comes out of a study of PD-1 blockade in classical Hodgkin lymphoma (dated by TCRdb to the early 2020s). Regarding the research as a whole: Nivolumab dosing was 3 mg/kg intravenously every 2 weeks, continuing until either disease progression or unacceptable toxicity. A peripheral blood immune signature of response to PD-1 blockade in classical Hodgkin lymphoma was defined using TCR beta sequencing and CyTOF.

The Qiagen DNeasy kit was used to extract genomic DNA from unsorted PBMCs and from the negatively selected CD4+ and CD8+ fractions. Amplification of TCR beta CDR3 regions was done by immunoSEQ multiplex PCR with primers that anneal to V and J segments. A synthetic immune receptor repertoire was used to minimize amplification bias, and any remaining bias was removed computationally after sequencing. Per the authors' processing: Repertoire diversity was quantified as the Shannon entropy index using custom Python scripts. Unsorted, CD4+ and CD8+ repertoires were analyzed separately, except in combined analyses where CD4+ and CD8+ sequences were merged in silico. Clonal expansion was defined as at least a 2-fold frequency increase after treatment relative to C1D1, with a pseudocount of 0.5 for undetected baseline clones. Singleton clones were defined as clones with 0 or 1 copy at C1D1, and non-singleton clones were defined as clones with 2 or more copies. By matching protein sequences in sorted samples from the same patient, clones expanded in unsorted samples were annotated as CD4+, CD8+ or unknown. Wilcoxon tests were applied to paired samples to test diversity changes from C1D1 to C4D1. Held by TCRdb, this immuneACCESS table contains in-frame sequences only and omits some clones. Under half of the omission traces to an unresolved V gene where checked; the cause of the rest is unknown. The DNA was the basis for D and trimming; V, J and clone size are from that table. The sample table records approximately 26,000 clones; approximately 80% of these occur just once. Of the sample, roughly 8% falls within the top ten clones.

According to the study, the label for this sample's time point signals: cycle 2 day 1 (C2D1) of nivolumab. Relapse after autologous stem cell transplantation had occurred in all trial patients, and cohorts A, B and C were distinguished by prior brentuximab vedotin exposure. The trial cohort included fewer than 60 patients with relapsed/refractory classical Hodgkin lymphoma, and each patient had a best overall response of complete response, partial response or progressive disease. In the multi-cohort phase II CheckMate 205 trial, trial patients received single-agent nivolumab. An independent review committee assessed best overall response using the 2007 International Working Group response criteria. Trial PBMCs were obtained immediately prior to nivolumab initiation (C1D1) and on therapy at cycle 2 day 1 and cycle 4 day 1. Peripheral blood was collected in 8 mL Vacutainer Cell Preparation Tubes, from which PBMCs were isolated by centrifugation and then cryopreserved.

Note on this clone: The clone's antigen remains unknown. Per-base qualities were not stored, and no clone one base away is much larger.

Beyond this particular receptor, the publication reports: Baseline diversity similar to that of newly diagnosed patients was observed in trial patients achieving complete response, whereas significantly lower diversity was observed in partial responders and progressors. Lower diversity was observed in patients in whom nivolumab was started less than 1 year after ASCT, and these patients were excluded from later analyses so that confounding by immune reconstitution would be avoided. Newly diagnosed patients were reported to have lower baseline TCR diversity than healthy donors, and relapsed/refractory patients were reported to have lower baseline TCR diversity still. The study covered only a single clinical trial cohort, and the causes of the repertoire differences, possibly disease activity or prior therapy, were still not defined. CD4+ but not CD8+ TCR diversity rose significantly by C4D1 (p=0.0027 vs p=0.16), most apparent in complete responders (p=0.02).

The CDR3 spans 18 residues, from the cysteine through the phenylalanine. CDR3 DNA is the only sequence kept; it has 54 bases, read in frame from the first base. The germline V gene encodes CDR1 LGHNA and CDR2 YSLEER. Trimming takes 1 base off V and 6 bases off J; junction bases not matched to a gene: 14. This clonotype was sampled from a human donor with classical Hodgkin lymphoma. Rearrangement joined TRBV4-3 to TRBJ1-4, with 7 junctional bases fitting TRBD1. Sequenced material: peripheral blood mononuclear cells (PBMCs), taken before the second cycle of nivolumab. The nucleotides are TGCGCCAGCAGCCAAGGATTGACAGGGAAGAGTACATATGAAAAACTGTTTTTT. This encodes CASSQGLTGKSTYEKLFF.